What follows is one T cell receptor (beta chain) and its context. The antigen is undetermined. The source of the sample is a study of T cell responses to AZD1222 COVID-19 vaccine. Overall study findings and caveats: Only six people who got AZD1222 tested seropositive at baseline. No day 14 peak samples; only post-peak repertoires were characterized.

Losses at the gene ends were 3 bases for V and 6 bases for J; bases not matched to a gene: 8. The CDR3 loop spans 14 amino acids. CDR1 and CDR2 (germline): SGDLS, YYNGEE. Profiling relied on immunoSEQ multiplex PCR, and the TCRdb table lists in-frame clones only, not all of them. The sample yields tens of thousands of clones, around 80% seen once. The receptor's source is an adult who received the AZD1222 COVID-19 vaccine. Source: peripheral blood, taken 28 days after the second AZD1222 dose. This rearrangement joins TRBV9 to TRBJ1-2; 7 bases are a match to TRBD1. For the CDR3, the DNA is TGTGCCAGCAGCGCCAACCCGGGACAGAATGGCTACACCTTC. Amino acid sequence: CASSANPGQNGYTF.